The rows below give T cell receptor beta chains drawn from one sample of a study of blood T cell repertoires in COVID-19. Using immunoSEQ multiplex PCR, the repertoire was profiled, and TCRdb retains in-frame clones only, with some absent. The table lists 130,000 or so clones, 82% of them singletons. Sequenced input: peripheral blood. These receptors were collected from a human donor in a cohort sampled during active COVID-19. The CDR3 runs from the conserved cysteine through the conserved F or W. A D gene is named only where the DNA matches it firmly. Not every row has a clone size; where given, it reads once, few, many or a size class.

size: .; J: TRBJ1-1; V: TRBV2; D: .; CDR3: CASSEEGGLGAFF; DNA: TGTGCCAGCAGTGAAGAAGGTGGACTGGGAGCTTTCTTT
size: .; J: TRBJ2-5; V: TRBV19; D: TRBD1; CDR3: CASSMGRGETQYF; DNA: TGTGCCAGTAGTATGGGCAGGGGGGAGACCCAGTACTTC
size: .; J: TRBJ1-5; V: TRBV6-1; D: .; CDR3: CASSEARGSNQPQHF; DNA: TGTGCCAGCAGTGAAGCTCGGGGGAGTAATCAGCCCCAGCATTTT
size: few; J: TRBJ1-4; V: TRBV7-9; D: TRBD1; CDR3: CASSLDRGFATNEKLFF; DNA: TGTGCCAGCAGCCTTGACAGGGGGTTTGCAACTAATGAAAAACTGTTTTTT
size: .; J: TRBJ1-5; V: TRBV2; D: TRBD1; CDR3: CASSYLKNRGASNQPQHF; DNA: TGTGCCAGCAGCTACCTTAAGAACAGGGGTGCGAGCAATCAGCCCCAGCATTTT
size: .; J: TRBJ2-1; V: TRBV7-9; D: TRBD2; CDR3: CASTLPGGGPGSYNEQFF; DNA: TGTGCCAGCACCCTTCCGGGCGGGGGGCCCGGCTCCTACAATGAGCAGTTCTTC
size: .; J: TRBJ1-1; V: TRBV19; D: .; CDR3: CASSVVRTNTEAFF; DNA: TGTGCCAGTAGTGTGGTCAGAACGAACACTGAAGCTTTCTTT
size: once; J: TRBJ2-7; V: TRBV10-1; D: .; CDR3: CASSGGGGEQNF; DNA: TGCGCCAGCAGTGGAGGGGGGGGCGAGCAGAACTTC
size: .; J: TRBJ1-2; V: TRBV2; D: TRBD1; CDR3: CAETGGKDYGYTF; DNA: TGTGCAGAGACAGGGGGCAAGGACTATGGCTACACCTTC
size: once; J: TRBJ2-7; V: TRBV5-5; D: TRBD1; CDR3: CASSHGTALRSYEQYF; DNA: TGTGCCAGCAGCCATGGGACAGCCCTACGATCCTACGAGCAGTACTTC
size: .; J: TRBJ2-1; V: TRBV10-3; D: TRBD2; CDR3: CAISRGGERTEQFF; DNA: TGTGCCATCAGCCGGGGGGGCGAAAGAACTGAGCAGTTCTTC
size: .; J: TRBJ2-7; V: TRBV20-1; D: TRBD1; CDR3: CSASWGQVTSEQYF; DNA: TGCAGTGCTAGTTGGGGACAGGTAACTTCCGAGCAGTACTTC
size: .; J: TRBJ2-5; V: TRBV13; D: TRBD2; CDR3: CASSLLDGGAETQYF; DNA: TGTGCCAGCAGCTTATTAGACGGGGGGGCGGAGACCCAGTACTTC
size: .; J: TRBJ2-3; V: TRBV5-1; D: TRBD2; CDR3: CASSETLAGGFTDTQYF; DNA: TGCGCCAGCAGCGAGACCTTAGCGGGGGGCTTCACAGATACGCAGTATTTT
size: .; J: TRBJ1-6; V: TRBV9; D: TRBD1; CDR3: CASSVARETGAYNSPLHF; DNA: TGTGCCAGCAGCGTAGCCAGGGAGACAGGGGCCTATAATTCACCCCTCCACTTT
size: .; J: TRBJ1-1; V: TRBV4-1; D: .; CDR3: CASSQGVPSNTEAFF; DNA: TGCGCCAGCAGCCAAGGAGTGCCATCGAACACTGAAGCTTTCTTT
size: .; J: TRBJ1-5; V: TRBV7-6; D: .; CDR3: CAEDQPQHF; DNA: TGTGCCGAGGATCAGCCCCAGCATTTT
size: .; J: TRBJ2-7; V: TRBV7-9; D: .; CDR3: CASSLGGGEQYF; DNA: TGTGCCAGCAGCTTAGGAGGGGGCGAGCAGTACTTC
size: many; J: TRBJ1-5; V: TRBV3-1/TRBV3-2; D: .; CDR3: CASSPFGGNQPQHF; DNA: TGTGCCAGCAGCCCCTTCGGGGGCAATCAGCCCCAGCATTTT
size: .; J: TRBJ2-3; V: TRBV2; D: .; CDR3: CASSFSDSTGADTQYF; DNA: TGTGCCAGCAGCTTTTCGGACTCAACGGGGGCAGATACGCAGTATTTT
size: .; J: TRBJ2-3; V: TRBV5-8; D: .; CDR3: CASTGNPDTQYF; DNA: TGTGCCAGCACCGGGAACCCAGATACGCAGTATTTT